This TCR beta chain emerged from a study of control samples from healthy donors and cancer patients. Data came from immunoSEQ multiplex PCR; TCRdb stores just in-frame clones and leaves some out. The sample holds approximately 170,000 clones, about 90% seen once. V lost 7 bases and J lost 1, with 7 bases in between. CDR1 MDHEN and CDR2 SYDVKM come from the germline V gene. CDR3 length equals 12 residues. Source material: blood. This chain links TRBV28 with TRBJ1-1; no firm D call. This clonotype was obtained from a woman in her 30s in good health. CDR3 nucleotides: TGTGCCAGCACTGGCAGGAACACTGAAGCTTTCTTT. This encodes CASTGRNTEAFF.